This T cell receptor beta chain was identified in a study of blood T cells in healthy people across ages. Overall study findings and caveats: TCR beta diversity tracked closely with naive T cell percentage.

As concerns this clonotype: Its cognate antigen is unknown.

PCR was performed a second time for about 6 to 11 cycles using a sample-barcoded 5' primer and a J-beta primer mix. TCRdb analysed the 5' RACE reads with MiXCR anew, one entry per CDR3 protein. The table has more than 700,000 distinct CDR3 sequences, 53% seen once. Trimming cost V 0 bases and J 5 bases; bases outside gene matches: 7. Germline CDR1 and CDR2: SGDLS and YYNGEE. The CDR3 totals 16 residues. The clonotype comes from an elderly man in good health. Sequenced: blood. The chain combines TRBV9 with TRBJ1-1, with 10 bases fitting TRBD1. As DNA, the CDR3 is TGTGCCAGCAGCGTAGCGGGACAGGGGCCTCGGACTGAAGCTTTCTTT. The encoded protein is CASSVAGQGPRTEAFF.